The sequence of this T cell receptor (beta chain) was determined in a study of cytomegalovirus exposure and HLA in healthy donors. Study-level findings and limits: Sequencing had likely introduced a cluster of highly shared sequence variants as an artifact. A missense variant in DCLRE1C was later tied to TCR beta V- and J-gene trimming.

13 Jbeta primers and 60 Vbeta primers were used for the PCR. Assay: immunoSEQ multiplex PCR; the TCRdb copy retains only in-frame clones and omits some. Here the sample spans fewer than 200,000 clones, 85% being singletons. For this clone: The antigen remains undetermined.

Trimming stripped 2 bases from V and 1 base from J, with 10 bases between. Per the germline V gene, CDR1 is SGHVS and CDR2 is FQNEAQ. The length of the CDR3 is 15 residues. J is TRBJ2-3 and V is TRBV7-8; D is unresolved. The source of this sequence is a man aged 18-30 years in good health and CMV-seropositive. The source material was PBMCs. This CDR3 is CASSLRGDGTDTQYF. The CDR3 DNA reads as TGTGCCAGCAGCTTACGCGGAGATGGCACAGATACGCAGTATTTT.